The clone carrying this T cell receptor (beta chain) was recorded a few times. Its specificity is unknown. Healthy HIV-negative adults with no recent acute infections or vaccinations were recruited as donors. TCRdb's table, derived via immunoSEQ multiplex PCR, lists solely in-frame clones and lacks some. The table has 550,000 to 700,000 clones, around 73% seen once. The CDR3 is 16 amino acids. Trimming removed 0 bases at V and 5 bases at J, with 13 bases between. CDR1 SGHTA and CDR2 FQGNSA come from the germline V gene. These data belong to a study of shared clonotypes between healthy human individuals. Study results and limitations: Unshared clonotypes carried lower generation probabilities than those common to all four donors.

The sample consisted of memory CD4+ T cells sorted from blood. Subset given: CD45RA-negative fraction. The rearrangement links TRBV7-2 to TRBJ1-4; D is perhaps TRBD1 (6 bases). This sequence was found in a woman aged 25 to 39 in good health. The CDR3 DNA sequence: TGTGCCAGCAGCTTAGCGCTTAGTCAGGGGAATGAAAAACTGTTTTTT. Translation gives CASSLALSQGNEKLFF.